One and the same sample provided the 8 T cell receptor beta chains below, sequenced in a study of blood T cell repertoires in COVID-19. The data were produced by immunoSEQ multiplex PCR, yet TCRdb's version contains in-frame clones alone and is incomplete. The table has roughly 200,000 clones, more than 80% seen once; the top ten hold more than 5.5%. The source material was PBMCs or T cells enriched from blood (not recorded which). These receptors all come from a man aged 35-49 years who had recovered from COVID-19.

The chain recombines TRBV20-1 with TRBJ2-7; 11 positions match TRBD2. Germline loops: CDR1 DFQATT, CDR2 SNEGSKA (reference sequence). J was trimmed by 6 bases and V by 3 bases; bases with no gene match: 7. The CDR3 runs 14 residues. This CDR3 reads CSASSGLAVPEQYF. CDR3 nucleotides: TGCAGTGCTAGTTCGGGACTAGCGGTCCCCGAGCAGTACTTC.

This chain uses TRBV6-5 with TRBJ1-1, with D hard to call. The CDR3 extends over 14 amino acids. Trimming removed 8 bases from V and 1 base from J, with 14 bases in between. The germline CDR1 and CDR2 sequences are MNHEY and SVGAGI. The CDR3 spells CASATTSGNTEAFF. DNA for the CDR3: TGTGCCAGCGCGACCACTTCAGGGAACACTGAAGCTTTCTTT.

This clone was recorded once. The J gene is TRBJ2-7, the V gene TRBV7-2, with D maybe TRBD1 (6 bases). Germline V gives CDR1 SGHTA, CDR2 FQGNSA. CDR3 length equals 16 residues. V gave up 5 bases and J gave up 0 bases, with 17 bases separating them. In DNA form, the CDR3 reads TGTGCCAGCAGCCCCTTAAGGGGGATGCACTCCTACGAGCAGTACTTC. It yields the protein CASSPLRGMHSYEQYF.

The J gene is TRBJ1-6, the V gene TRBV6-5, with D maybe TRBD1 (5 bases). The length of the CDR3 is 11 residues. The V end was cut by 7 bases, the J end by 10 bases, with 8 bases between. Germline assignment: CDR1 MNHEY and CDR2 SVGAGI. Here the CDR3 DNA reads TGTGCCAGCATCGGGGGGTCACCCCTCCACTTT. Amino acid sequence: CASIGGSPLHF.

The CDR3 is CAWSRSPGQGNYGYTF. Written as DNA, the CDR3 is TGTGCCTGGAGCCGGAGCCCGGGACAGGGGAACTATGGCTACACCTTC. The gene calls are TRBV30 and TRBJ1-2; 10 bases map to TRBD1. The CDR3 extends over 16 amino acids. The germline CDR1 and CDR2 sequences are GTSNPN and SVGIG (reference sequence). V trimming: 3 bases; J trimming: 2 bases; junction bases outside the gene matches: 9.

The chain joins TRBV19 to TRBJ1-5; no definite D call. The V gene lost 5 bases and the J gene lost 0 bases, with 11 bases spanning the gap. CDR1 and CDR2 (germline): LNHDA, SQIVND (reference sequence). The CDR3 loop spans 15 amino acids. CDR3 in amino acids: CASSSSGFSNQPQHF. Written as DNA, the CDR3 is TGTGCCAGTAGTTCCTCGGGGTTTAGCAATCAGCCCCAGCATTTT.

DNA for the CDR3: TGTGCCAGCAGCCCTACCGGGAGGGCTGAAGCTTTCTTT. It translates to CASSPTGRAEAFF. This chain connects TRBV3-1 (or the pseudogene TRBV3-2) to TRBJ1-1, with D uncertain. Trimming removed 4 bases from V and 6 bases from J, with 12 bases in between. Germline lookup yields CDR1 LGHDT and CDR2 YNNKEL (reference sequence). This CDR3 is built from 13 residues.

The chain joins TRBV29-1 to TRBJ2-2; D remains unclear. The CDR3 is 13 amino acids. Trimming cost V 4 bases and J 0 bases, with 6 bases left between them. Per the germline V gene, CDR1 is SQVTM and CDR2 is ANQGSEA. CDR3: CSVVHPNTGELFF. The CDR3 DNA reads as TGCAGCGTTGTACATCCGAACACCGGGGAGCTGTTTTTT.